A single sample gave rise to the 8 T cell receptor beta chains below, sequenced in a study of blood T cell repertoires in COVID-19. The data were produced by immunoSEQ multiplex PCR, yet TCRdb's version contains in-frame clones alone and is incomplete. Of 250,000 to 350,000 clones detected, around nine tenths appear once; the ten largest clones hold approximately 10%. The sample comprised peripheral blood. These receptor sequences come from a woman aged 30 to 39 with COVID-19, enrolled during active disease.

The V and J genes are TRBV6-5 and TRBJ1-5, with 12 bases lining up with TRBD1. Germline CDR1 MNHEY, CDR2 SVGAGI. V lost 0 bases and J lost 6; bases outside the gene matches: 3. This CDR3 has 16 residues. DNA for the CDR3: TGTGCCAGCAGTTACTCGGGGACAGGGGGCAGTCAGCCCCAGCATTTT. Protein: CASSYSGTGGSQPQHF.

A few counts support this clone. V is TRBV4-1 and J is TRBJ1-2; D is unclear. Trimming stripped 4 bases from V and 5 bases from J, with 11 bases between. The V gene's germline CDR1 is MGHRA and CDR2 YSYEKL. This CDR3 region has 13 residues. The CDR3 DNA follows: TGCGCCAGCAGCCCACCATCAGTTTATGGCTACACCTTC. Its protein product is CASSPPSVYGYTF.

The chain combines TRBV6-5 with TRBJ1-1, with 7 bases fitting TRBD1. The germline gives CDR1 MNHEY, CDR2 SVGAGI. V lost 6 bases and J lost 0; bases outside the gene matches: 4. This CDR3 comprises 14 residues. The DNA of the CDR3 is TGTGCCAGCAGCCTGGGACAGCTGAACACTGAAGCTTTCTTT. Its protein product is CASSLGQLNTEAFF.

V and J are TRBV5-1 and TRBJ1-5, with D possibly TRBD1 on 6 matching bases. The ends were cut back, 0 bases at V and 8 bases at J, with 12 bases in the middle. CDR1 and CDR2 (germline): SGHRS, YFSETQ. CDR3 length: 14 amino acids. In DNA, the CDR3 is TGCGCCAGCAGCTTGGAGGGGGGGCCTGAGCCCCAGCATTTT. Translation: CASSLEGGPEPQHF.

The J gene is TRBJ2-3, the V gene TRBV28; TRBD1 agrees at 7 bases. Germline V gene data show CDR1 as MDHEN and CDR2 as SYDVKM. CDR3 length equals 14 residues. Trimming took 11 bases from V and 0 from J; bases not matched to a gene: 8. The CDR3 here is CAGRQGGSTDTQYF. In nucleotides, the CDR3 is TGTGCCGGCCGACAGGGCGGTAGCACAGATACGCAGTATTTT.

This chain links TRBV6-5 with TRBJ2-1; D perhaps matches TRBD2 (6 bases). Germline V gene lookup returns CDR1 MNHEY and CDR2 SVGAGI. The CDR3 runs 12 residues. CDR3 DNA sequence: TGTGCTGCCGCGGGGCCCTTAAGCGAGCAGTTCTTC. Residues: CAAAGPLSEQFF.

J is TRBJ2-3 and V is TRBV5-8; TRBD2 aligns across 10 bases. The CDR3 covers 15 residues. V lost 1 base, J lost 2 bases, and 1 base stayed unmatched. CDR1 is SGHTS, CDR2 YDEGEE, per germline. CDR3 sequence: CASSLLAGDTDTQYF. In nucleotides, the CDR3 is TGTGCCAGCAGCTTGCTAGCGGGAGACACAGATACGCAGTATTTT.

The chain is built from TRBV27 and TRBJ2-1, with TRBD2 matching over 8 bases. The CDR3 is 14 residues long. With 6 bases clipped from V and 5 bases from J, the junction kept 6 bases outside the gene matches. Germline V CDR1 and CDR2: MNHEY, SMNVEV (reference sequence). CDR3 DNA: TGTGCCAGCAGGGTAGCGGGATGGGACAATGAGCAGTTCTTC. This sequence encodes CASRVAGWDNEQFF.